This TCR beta chain was captured by sequencing in a study of T-cell reconstitution after alpha-beta-depleted transplantation in children. Researchers prepared the TCRbeta library using unique molecular identifiers, the study reports. TCRdb reanalysed the PCR reads using MiXCR and keeps one entry per CDR3 protein. The sample shows 550,000 to 600,000 distinct CDR3 sequences, under 30% of them seen only once. The length of the CDR3 is 14 residues. Germline V gene data show CDR1 as DFQATT and CDR2 as SNEGSKA (reference sequence). Trimming at V came to 5 bases and at J to 8 bases, leaving 9 bases not matched to a gene.

V is TRBV20-1 and J is TRBJ2-4; 10 nucleotides line up with TRBD1. Material: PBMCs, mostly from graft donor cells, obtained 360 days after TCRalphabeta/CD19-depleted stem cell transplant. The source of this sequence is a boy under three years old who had a stem cell transplant for acute myeloid leukemia, so the T cells may come from the graft donor. The CDR3: CSAGAGTGVHIQYF. The CDR3 DNA is TGCAGTGCTGGGGCCGGGACAGGGGTACACATTCAGTACTTC.